Here is one T cell receptor (beta chain) with its context. The V end lost 3 bases, the J end lost 0 bases, and 5 bases lay between the germline ends. Germline CDR1 is MDHEN and CDR2 is SYDVKM. The CDR3 is made up of 14 amino acids. Clones were sequenced by immunoSEQ multiplex PCR, and TCRdb holds only the in-frame ones, with some missing. The sample includes 35,000 to 45,000 clones, over 65% of them seen just once. The data belong to a study of PD-L1 blockade in urothelial cancer. The sequence was collected from a man aged 70-80 years with urothelial cancer. The material was PBMCs, obtained around atezolizumab (anti-PD-L1) treatment. V gene TRBV28 combines with J gene TRBJ1-4, with D perhaps TRBD1 (5 bases). CDR3 protein: CASSFRATNEKLFF. As DNA, the CDR3 is TGTGCCAGCAGTTTCAGGGCAACTAATGAAAAACTGTTTTTT.